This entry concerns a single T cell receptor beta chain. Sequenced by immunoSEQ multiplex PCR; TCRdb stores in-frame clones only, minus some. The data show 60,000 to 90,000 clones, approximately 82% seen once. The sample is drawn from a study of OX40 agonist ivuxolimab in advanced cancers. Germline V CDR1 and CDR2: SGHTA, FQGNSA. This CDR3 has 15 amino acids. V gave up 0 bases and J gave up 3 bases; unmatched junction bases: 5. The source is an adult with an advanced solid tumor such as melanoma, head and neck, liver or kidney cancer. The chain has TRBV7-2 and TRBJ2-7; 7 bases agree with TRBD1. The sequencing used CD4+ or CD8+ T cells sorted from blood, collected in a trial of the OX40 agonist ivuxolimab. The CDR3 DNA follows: TGTGCCAGCAGCTTAGCGGGACAGCCCAGCTACGAGCAGTACTTC. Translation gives CASSLAGQPSYEQYF. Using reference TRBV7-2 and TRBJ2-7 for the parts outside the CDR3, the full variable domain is GAGVSQSPSNKVTEKGKDVELRCDPISGHTALYWYRQSLGQGLEFLIYFQGNSAPDKSGLPSDRFSAERTGGSVSTLTIQRTQQEDSAVYLCASSLAGQPSYEQYFGPGTRLTVT.